The present T cell receptor beta chain was sequenced within a study of OX40 agonist ivuxolimab in advanced cancers. On the study more broadly: It was permissible to have had prior anti-PD-1, anti-PD-L1 or anti-CTLA-4 therapy, and approximately 38% had some. Study-wide findings and caveats: At 0.1 to 3.0 mg/kg, clonal expansion of CD4+ and CD8+ blood T cells had occurred by week 6.

Comments on this clone: Its cognate antigen is unknown.

The data were produced by immunoSEQ multiplex PCR, yet TCRdb's version contains in-frame clones alone and is incomplete. Of about 64,000 clones listed, about 80% are singletons. The receptor was isolated from an adult with an advanced solid tumor such as melanoma, head and neck, liver or kidney cancer. The specimen comprised CD4+ or CD8+ T cells sorted from blood, sampled in a trial of the OX40 agonist ivuxolimab.

Written as DNA, the CDR3 is TGTGCCAGCAGTGAAATAAGGAGGCAGCCCCAGCATTTT. It codes for CASSEIRRQPQHF. V and J are TRBV6-1 and TRBJ1-5; D gene uncertain. This CDR3 contains 13 residues. Germline CDR1 MNHNS, CDR2 SASEGT. V shed 2 bases and J shed 7 bases, with 9 bases lying between them.